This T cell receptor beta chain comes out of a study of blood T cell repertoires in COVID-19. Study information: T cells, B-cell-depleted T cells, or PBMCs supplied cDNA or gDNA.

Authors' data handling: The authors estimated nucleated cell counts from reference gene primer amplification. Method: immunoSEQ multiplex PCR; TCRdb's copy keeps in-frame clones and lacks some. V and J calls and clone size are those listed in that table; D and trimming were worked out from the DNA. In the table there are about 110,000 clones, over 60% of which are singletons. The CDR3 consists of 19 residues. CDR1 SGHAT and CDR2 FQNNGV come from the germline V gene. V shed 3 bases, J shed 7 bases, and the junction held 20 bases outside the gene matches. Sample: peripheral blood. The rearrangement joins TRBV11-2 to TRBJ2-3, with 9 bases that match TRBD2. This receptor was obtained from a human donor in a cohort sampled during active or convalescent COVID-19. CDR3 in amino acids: CASSLGLAGRGSNFYTQYF. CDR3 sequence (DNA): TGTGCCAGCAGCTTGGGGCTAGCGGGACGAGGGTCTAATTTTTATACGCAGTATTTT.